This record covers a single T cell receptor (beta chain). This clonotype was counted between two and nine times. Its antigen target is currently unknown. No clone much larger than this one lies a single base away; base qualities are absent. Preparation of the library involved 5' RACE. TCRdb shows the sequencer as Illumina HiSeq 2500. A second about 7 to 11 cycle PCR used a sample-barcoded 5' primer and a J-beta primer mix. A unique molecular identifier was introduced onto each TCR beta cDNA molecule by a template-switch 5' adaptor carrying 12 random nucleotides. Each sample yielded at least 2.5 million CDR3-containing paired-end reads. First-strand cDNA was synthesized from all RNA with the Mint cDNA synthesis kit, primed by a TRBC-specific oligonucleotide. Following uracil-DNA glycosylase treatment, a first 18-cycle PCR with universal primers M1SS and BC2_uni_R was performed on all cDNA. The published analysis was carried out like this. Each sample was normalized by randomly selecting 1 million high-quality reads, each carrying a distinct molecular identifier. Reads sharing molecular identifiers were discarded rather than binned into consensus sequences. CDR3 identification, clonotype clustering and error correction used MiTCR with a Q25 quality threshold and the strictest error-elimination algorithm. Lower-bound total TCR beta diversity was estimated with a nonparametric unseen species model using Euler transformation. TCRdb redid the processing of the public reads, applying fastp at Q25 and MiXCR, and retained in-frame beta chains. Identical CDR3 protein sequences are pooled into one entry, listed with their most common genes and DNA. The V and J calls were determined by TCRdb, not by the authors. Recorded for this sample are about 1.4 million distinct CDR3 sequences; roughly 64% of them occurred a single time. In total, the top ten clones hold approximately 7% of the sample.

Looking up the germline V gene (reference sequence) yields CDR1 DFQATT and CDR2 SNEGSKA. Trimming takes 1 base off V and 3 bases off J; junction bases not matched to a gene: 2. Including the terminal cysteine and phenylalanine, the CDR3 comprises 16 residues. The CDR3 DNA has 48 bases and is translated from base 1. The source of the sample is a study of blood T cells in healthy people across ages (dated by TCRdb to 2013 to 2016). In terms of the full investigation: In model experiments, template switching captured about one uniquely barcoded TCR beta cDNA molecule for every two T cells. Using deep sequencing normalized with unique cDNA molecular identifiers, the study measured how TCR beta repertoire diversity changes with age. The donors were divided into four age groups: young (average around 16 years), middle-aged (approximately 39), aged (around 59) and long-lived (82). To avoid experimental bias, donors of different ages were distributed randomly across sequencing lanes. Using the same blood draw, the study looked at two additional independent replicas of 1 million unique cDNA reads for two donors, one aged 18 to 30 and the other aged 80 or older.

Donors were around 37 systemically healthy Caucasian individuals from Russia aged roughly 6 to 90 years. Each donor gave approximately 10 milliliters of peripheral blood, collected into EDTA-treated Vacutainer tubes. Ficoll-Paque density-gradient centrifugation was used to isolate PBMCs, with at least 6.5 million obtained per sample. Trizol reagent was used to extract total RNA from the PBMCs, yielding at least 5 micrograms per sample. For every donor, flow cytometry on a PBMC aliquot measured the percentage of naive CD45RAhigh/CD27high T cells. What the authors observed across the whole study: Total diversity estimates from one million sequenced T cells were considered lower bounds and underestimates. Because the CMV infection status of the donors was unknown, age-related changes in expanded clonotypes may potentially have been confounded. The percentage of naive T cells measured by flow cytometry correlated strongly with observed TCR beta diversity. Compared with the aged group, more naive CD4+ T cells, fewer expanded clones and increased TCR diversity were shown by the long-lived group, suggesting age selection. Conclusive comparison of naive and antigen-experienced compartments was prevented by the profiling of bulk unsorted PBMCs. As age increased, observed TCR beta diversity per million T cells dropped in a roughly linear way, and a significant reduction was already evident by age 40.

This TCR was recovered from a man aged 18 to 29 in good health. This sequence uses TRBV20-1 and TRBJ2-3, with 15 junctional bases fitting TRBD2. The sample taken for sequencing was blood. The bases read TGCAGTGCTAGAGGGACTAGCGGGGGGGAAACAGATACGCAGTATTTT. The translation is CSARGTSGGETDTQYF.